This T cell receptor (beta chain) is from a study of PD-1 blockade in classical Hodgkin lymphoma. As for the study in general: Nivolumab dosing for patients was 3 mg/kg, administered intravenously every 2 weeks. Study conclusions and caveats: Any patient who commenced nivolumab under 1 year after ASCT was excluded.

The assay was immunoSEQ multiplex PCR, and TCRdb's table has in-frame clones only and misses some. The data show fewer than 90,000 clones, 85% to 95% seen once. This CDR3 is built from 16 residues. Germline loops: CDR1 WSHSY, CDR2 SAAADI. Trimming shortened V by 2 bases and J by 0 bases, and 11 bases separated the two germline ends. Exposure to brentuximab vedotin varied, and each patient had relapsed following autologous stem cell transplantation. Complete response, partial response or progressive disease constituted the best response categories observed. As to this clone: Its antigen remains unknown.

The receptor was isolated from a human donor with classical Hodgkin lymphoma. Sequenced material: peripheral blood mononuclear cells (PBMCs), taken at baseline. The genes are TRBV10-2 and TRBJ2-1; no reliable D call. The CDR3 sequence is CASSELSVSSYNEQFF. CDR3 DNA: TGCGCCAGCAGTGAGCTTAGTGTGAGCTCCTACAATGAGCAGTTCTTC.